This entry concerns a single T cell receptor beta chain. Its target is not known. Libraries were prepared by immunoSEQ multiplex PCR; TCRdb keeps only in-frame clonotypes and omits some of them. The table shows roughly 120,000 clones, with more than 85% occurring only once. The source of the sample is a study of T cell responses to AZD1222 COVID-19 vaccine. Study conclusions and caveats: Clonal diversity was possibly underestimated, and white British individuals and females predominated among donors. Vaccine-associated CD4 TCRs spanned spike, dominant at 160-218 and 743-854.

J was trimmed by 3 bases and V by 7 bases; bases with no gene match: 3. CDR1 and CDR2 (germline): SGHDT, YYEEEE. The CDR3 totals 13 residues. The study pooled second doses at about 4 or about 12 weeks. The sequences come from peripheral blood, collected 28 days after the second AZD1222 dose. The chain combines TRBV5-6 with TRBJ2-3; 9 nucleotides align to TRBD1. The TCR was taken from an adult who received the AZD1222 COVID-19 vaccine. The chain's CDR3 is CASPGQGTDTQYF. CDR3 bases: TGTGCCAGCCCGGGACAGGGTACAGATACGCAGTATTTT. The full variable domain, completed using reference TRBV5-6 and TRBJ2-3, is DAGVTQSPTHLIKTRGQQVTLRCSPKSGHDTVSWYQQALGQGPQFIFQYYEEEERQRGNFPDRFSGHQFPNYSSELNVNALLLGDSALYLCASPGQGTDTQYFGPGTRLTVL.